These T cell receptor beta chains were read from a single sample in a study of blood T cells in healthy people across ages. TCRdb used MiXCR to reprocess the 5' RACE reads, holding one entry per CDR3 protein. The data hold roughly 800,000 distinct CDR3 sequences, with approximately 25% observed a single time. These data also featured in a second study, about T cells of mothers and their children.

Sequencing was done on a sample of blood. The origin of the receptors is a boy between 10 and 17 years old in good health. The CDR3 runs from the conserved cysteine through the conserved F or W. The D gene is left open where the match is weak. Size tells how often a clone was seen (once, few, many) or the class of an expanded clone, and some rows leave it out.

>NA|TRBV4-3|TRBJ2-7|TRBD2
TGCGCCAGCAGCATGGCTCTAGCGGCGAGCTCCTACGAGCAGTACTTC
CASSMALAASSYEQYF
>few|TRBV18|TRBJ2-5|TRBD2
TGTGCCAGCTCACCAGGGTTGACTAGCGGGAGCCAAGAGACCCAGTACTTC
CASSPGLTSGSQETQYF
>few|TRBV13|TRBJ2-7|NA
TGTGCCAGCGGACTAAGAACCTACGAGCAGTACTTC
CASGLRTYEQYF
>NA|TRBV6-1|TRBJ1-1|NA
TGTGCCAGCACCGAGGGTTGGTCGGGGGCGGAAGCTTTCTTT
CASTEGWSGAEAFF
>NA|TRBV28|TRBJ2-1|NA
TGTGCCAGCAGTTTCGCGTCCGCAATTGATGAGCAGTTCTTC
CASSFASAIDEQFF
>many|TRBV28|TRBJ2-7|TRBD1
TGTGCCAGCAGTGAGGGACAGACTTACGAGCAGTACTTC
CASSEGQTYEQYF
>few|TRBV4-1|TRBJ2-1|NA
TGCGCCAGCAGCCGTCCGACGAGGAATGAGCAGTTCTTC
CASSRPTRNEQFF
>few|TRBV4-3|TRBJ2-4|TRBD1
TGCGCCAGCAGCCAAGACAGGGGGCCAGTGGACATTCAGTACTTC
CASSQDRGPVDIQYF
>NA|TRBV9|TRBJ2-3|TRBD2
TGTGCCAGCAGCGTAGGGCGGGAGACCGGTACAGATACGCAGTATTTT
CASSVGRETGTDTQYF
>few|TRBV28|TRBJ2-7|NA
TGTGCCAGCAGTTCCCCGGACAGAATCTACGAGCAGTACTTC
CASSSPDRIYEQYF
>NA|TRBV7-9|TRBJ1-4|NA
TGTGCCAGCAGCTTAGCACTCGTCCAGCGGGATGAAAAACTGTTTTTT
CASSLALVQRDEKLFF
>NA|TRBV20-1|TRBJ1-4|NA
TGCAGTGCTCCAGGGGTAGGAGAAAAACTGTTTTTT
CSAPGVGEKLFF
>few|TRBV25-1|TRBJ2-7|NA
TGTGCCAGCAGTGAATCAGACGGAACCTACGAGCAGTACTTC
CASSESDGTYEQYF
>few|TRBV12-3/TRBV12-4|TRBJ1-2|NA
TGTGCCAGCAGTCCCGGGGGCCTGGGCTATGGCTACACCTTC
CASSPGGLGYGYTF
>NA|TRBV29-1|TRBJ1-2|NA
TGCAGCGTTACCACTTCGGGGGGGGATCAGTGCACCTTC
CSVTTSGGDQCTF
>NA|TRBV27|TRBJ2-5|TRBD2
TGTGCCAGCAGTTCCCTCCCGGGGGGAAAGACCCAGTACTTC
CASSSLPGGKTQYF
>few|TRBV3-1|TRBJ1-1|NA
TGTGCCAGCAGCCCCGATCTTACCACCGTGAACACTGAAGCTTTCTTT
CASSPDLTTVNTEAFF
>NA|TRBV7-3|TRBJ2-1|TRBD2
TGTGCCAGCAGCCGGACTAGCGGGCAAGGGGGCAATGAGCAGTTCTTC
CASSRTSGQGGNEQFF
>few|TRBV15|TRBJ2-6|TRBD1
TGTGCCACCAGCAGAGGCACGGGACAGTCCTCTGGGGCCAACGTCCTGACTTTC
CATSRGTGQSSGANVLTF
>once|TRBV5-1|TRBJ2-7|NA
TGCGCCAGCAGCCCGGAAGCCAGTACCTACGAGCAGTACTTC
CASSPEASTYEQYF
>NA|TRBV20-1|TRBJ2-5|TRBD2
TGCAGTGCCCCTAGCGGGAGAAATGTGGAGACCCAGTACTTC
CSAPSGRNVETQYF
>NA|TRBV19|TRBJ2-5|TRBD2
TGTGCCACCACGACTAGCGGGGGGGAGACCCAGTACTTC
CATTTSGGETQYF
>NA|TRBV7-3|TRBJ2-1|TRBD1
TGTGCCAGCAGCTCGCAACCGGGACAGAGACACAATGAGCAGTTCTTC
CASSSQPGQRHNEQFF
>NA|TRBV2|TRBJ2-7|NA
TGTGCCAGCAGCGTGGAATTTGATACGGGGGAGCAGTACTTC
CASSVEFDTGEQYF
>NA|TRBV28|TRBJ2-7|TRBD1
TGTGCCAGCAGTCTACCGGGACAGGGGACTAACGAGCAGTACTTC
CASSLPGQGTNEQYF
>NA|TRBV6-6|TRBJ2-7|TRBD1
TGTGCCAGCAGTAACTACAGGGGTGGTTACGAGCAGTACTTC
CASSNYRGGYEQYF
>NA|TRBV5-1|TRBJ2-1|TRBD1
TGCGCCAGCAGCTTGGGGCCGGGACAGGGGCCCAATGAGCAGTTCTTC
CASSLGPGQGPNEQFF
>once|TRBV2|TRBJ2-1|NA
TGTGCCAGCAGCCCGGGACCAACTTCTAATGAGCAGTTCTTC
CASSPGPTSNEQFF
>once|TRBV7-2|TRBJ2-7|TRBD2
TGTGCCAGCAGGCCGGGGGGTAGCGACTACGAGCAGTACTTC
CASRPGGSDYEQYF
>few|TRBV5-1|TRBJ1-2|TRBD1
TGCGCCAGCAGCTCCGGACAGGCGACCCTCCCGGGCTACACCTTC
CASSSGQATLPGYTF
>few|TRBV6-5|TRBJ1-3|NA
TGTGCCAGCAGTTACTTGGGTTCGACTGGAAACACCATATATTTT
CASSYLGSTGNTIYF
>few|TRBV9|TRBJ2-5|NA
TGTGCCAGCAGCGTAGATGCGGGGGACAGGGAGACCCAGTACTTC
CASSVDAGDRETQYF
>NA|TRBV5-1|TRBJ2-2|TRBD2
TGCGCCAGCAGCCCCAGCCTAGCGGGGACCCCGAACACCGGGGAGCTGTTTTTT
CASSPSLAGTPNTGELFF
>few|TRBV11-1|TRBJ2-5|TRBD1
TGTGCCAGCAGCTTATTCTCTTATGGGGAACCGGACAGGGACCAAGAGACCCAGTACTTC
CASSLFSYGEPDRDQETQYF
>NA|TRBV5-6|TRBJ2-1|TRBD1
TGTGCCAGCAGCTCCGGGACAGGGTGGAATGAGCAGTTCTTC
CASSSGTGWNEQFF